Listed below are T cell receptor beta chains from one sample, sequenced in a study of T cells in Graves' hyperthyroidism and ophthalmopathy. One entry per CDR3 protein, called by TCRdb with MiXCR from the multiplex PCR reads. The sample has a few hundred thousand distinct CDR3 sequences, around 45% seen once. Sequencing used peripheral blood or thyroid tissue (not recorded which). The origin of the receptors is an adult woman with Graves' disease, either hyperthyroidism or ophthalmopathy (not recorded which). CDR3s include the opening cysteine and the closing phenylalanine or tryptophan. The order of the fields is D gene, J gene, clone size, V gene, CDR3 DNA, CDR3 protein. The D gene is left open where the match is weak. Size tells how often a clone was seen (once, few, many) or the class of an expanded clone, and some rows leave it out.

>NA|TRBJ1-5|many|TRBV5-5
TGTGCCAGCAGCTTGGCTTCGGATCAGCCCCAGCATTTT
CASSLASDQPQHF
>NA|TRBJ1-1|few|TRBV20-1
TGCAGTGCTTTGCGGGAAAGTTTCATGAACACTGAAGCTTTCTTT
CSALRESFMNTEAFF
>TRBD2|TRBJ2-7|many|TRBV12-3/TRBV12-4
TGTGCCAGCAGTTTTGGACTAGAAGCCTACGAGCAGTACTTC
CASSFGLEAYEQYF
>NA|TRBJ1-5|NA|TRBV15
TGTGCTTCCCCGGACAGAGGCTACAATCAGCCCCAGCATTTT
CASPDRGYNQPQHF
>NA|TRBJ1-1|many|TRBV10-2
TGCGCCAGCAGTGATTGGGGGCGAGGCACTGAAGCTTTCTTT
CASSDWGRGTEAFF
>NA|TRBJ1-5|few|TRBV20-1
TGCAGTGCTAGAAAGGCTCAGGGAAGAGGGCAGCCCCAGCATTTT
CSARKAQGRGQPQHF
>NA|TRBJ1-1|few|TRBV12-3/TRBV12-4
TGTGCCAGCAGTCCCAGAGTAGGCCCCACTGAAGCTTTCTTT
CASSPRVGPTEAFF
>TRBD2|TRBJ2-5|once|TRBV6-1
TGTGCCAGCAGCCTCTTAGGGCGGGGGGAGGCCCAGTACTTC
CASSLLGRGEAQYF
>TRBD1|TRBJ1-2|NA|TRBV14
TGTGCCAGCAGCCTGACCGGGACAGGGGAAGGCTACACCTTC
CASSLTGTGEGYTF
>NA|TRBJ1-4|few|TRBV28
TGTGCCAGCAGTCCGGCAGGGAGTAATGAAAAACTGTTTTTT
CASSPAGSNEKLFF
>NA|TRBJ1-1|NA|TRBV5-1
TGCGCCAGCAGACCACCGGGACAATTGAACACTGAAGCTTTCTTT
CASRPPGQLNTEAFF
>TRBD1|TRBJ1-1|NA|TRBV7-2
TGTGCCAGCAGCCCGAGACTGACAGGGGACGGAGCTTTCTTT
CASSPRLTGDGAFF
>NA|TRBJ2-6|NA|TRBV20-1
TGCAGTGCTGAGAGCTCCGGGGCCAACGTCCTGACTTTC
CSAESSGANVLTF
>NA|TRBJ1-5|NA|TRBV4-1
TGCGCCAGCAGCCAAGAGGGAAGACTGATCCTGAATCAGCCCCAGCATTTT
CASSQEGRLILNQPQHF
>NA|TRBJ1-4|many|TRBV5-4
TGTGCCAGCAGCCACGGCGGGGGGCTGATTTCAGGTGAAAAACTGTTTTTT
CASSHGGGLISGEKLFF
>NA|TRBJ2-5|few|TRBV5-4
TGTGCCAGCAGCGTGGACGCAACCTCCCAAGAGACCCAGTACTTC
CASSVDATSQETQYF
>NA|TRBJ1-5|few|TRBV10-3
TGTGCCATCAGTGAGGTGGCCAGTCAGCCCCAGCATTTT
CAISEVASQPQHF
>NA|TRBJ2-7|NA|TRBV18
TGTGCCAGCTCGCCCGACAGGTCACACTACGAGCAGTACTTC
CASSPDRSHYEQYF
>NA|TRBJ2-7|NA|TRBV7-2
TGCGCCAGCAGTGAGTCGCGGCAGGGGGGGTACGAGCAGTACTTC
CASSESRQGGYEQYF
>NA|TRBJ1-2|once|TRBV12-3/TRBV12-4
TGTGCCAGCTTCCGACTAGCGGACAGATATGGCTACACCTTC
CASFRLADRYGYTF
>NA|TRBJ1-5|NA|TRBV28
TGTGCCAGCAGTTTACTTTTCGCAGTTAGCAATCAGCCCCAGCATTTT
CASSLLFAVSNQPQHF
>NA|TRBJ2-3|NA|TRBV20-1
TGCAGTGCTGGAGGGGGGTGGATACCTACGCAGTATTTT
CSAGGGWIPTQYF
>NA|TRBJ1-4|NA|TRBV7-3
TGTGCCAGCAGCTTCCGGGACCGAGTAGAAAAACTGTTTTTT
CASSFRDRVEKLFF
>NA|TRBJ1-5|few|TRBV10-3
TGTGCCATCAGTGTAGGGACGGATAGCAATCAGCCCCAGCATTTT
CAISVGTDSNQPQHF
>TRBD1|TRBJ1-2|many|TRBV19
TGTGCCAGTATCCCAGAGGGGAACAGGGGATATGGCTACACCTTC
CASIPEGNRGYGYTF
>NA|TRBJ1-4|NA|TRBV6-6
TGTGCCAGCACCGGAGGGCAAGGTGAAAAACTGTTTTTT
CASTGGQGEKLFF
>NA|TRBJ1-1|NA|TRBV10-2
TGTGCCAGCAGACAAACCCCAAGTGCAGCTTTCTTT
CASRQTPSAAFF
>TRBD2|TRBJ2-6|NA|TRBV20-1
TGCAGTGCTAGAGTGGACGCAGCGGGGATACCTGGGGCCAACGTCCTGACTTTC
CSARVDAAGIPGANVLTF
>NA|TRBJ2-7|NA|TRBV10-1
TGCGCCAGCACGAGGACTGGCGGGGCCTACGAGCAGTGCTTC
CASTRTGGAYEQCF
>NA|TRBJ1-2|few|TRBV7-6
TGTGCCAGCCAGACCTTTAGCGGCTACACCTTC
CASQTFSGYTF
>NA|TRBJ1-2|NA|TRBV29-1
TGCAGCGTTGACCCCGGGGGCAGGGGCGGTGGCTACACCTTC
CSVDPGGRGGGYTF
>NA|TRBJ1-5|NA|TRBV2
TGTGCCAGCAGTAGAAAGACCCAGCCCCAGCATTTT
CASSRKTQPQHF
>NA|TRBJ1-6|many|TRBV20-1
TGCAGTGCCCAAGGGGTAGGCCCCGGGGGTTATTCACCCCTCCACTTT
CSAQGVGPGGYSPLHF
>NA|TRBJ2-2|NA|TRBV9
TGTGCCAGCAGCGACCCCCAGGGGGGCCAGGGTACCGGGGAGCTGTTTTTT
CASSDPQGGQGTGELFF
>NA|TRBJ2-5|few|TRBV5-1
TGTGCCACCGGGCCGAGGGGAGAGACCCAGTACTTC
CATGPRGETQYF
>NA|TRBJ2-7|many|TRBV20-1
TGCAGTGCTAGAGAAGGGGGTAGGTCCTACGAGCAGTACTTC
CSAREGGRSYEQYF
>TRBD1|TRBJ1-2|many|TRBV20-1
TGCAGTGCCCAGGACAGGGGGCAAGGCTACACCTTC
CSAQDRGQGYTF
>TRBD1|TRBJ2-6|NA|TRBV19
TGTGCCAGTAGACGGGACAGGGGGGACGGGGCCAACGTCCTGACTTTC
CASRRDRGDGANVLTF
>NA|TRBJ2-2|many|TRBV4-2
TGTGCCAGCAGCCGCGAAGGCTTACTGCGGGGAGCGAACACCGGGGAGCTGTTTTTT
CASSREGLLRGANTGELFF
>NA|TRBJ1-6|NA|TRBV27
TGTGCCAGCAGTTTATCGGAAAGTAGGCATTCACCCCTCCACTTT
CASSLSESRHSPLHF
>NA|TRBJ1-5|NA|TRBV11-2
TGTGCCAGCCGGGGGGTCTTGACTCAGCCCCAGCATTTT
CASRGVLTQPQHF
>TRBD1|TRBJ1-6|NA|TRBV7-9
TGTGCCAGCAGCTCCCAAGACAGGGCGCGTTCACCCCTCCACTTT
CASSSQDRARSPLHF
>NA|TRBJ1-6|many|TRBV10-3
TGTGCCATCAGTGGCCCCGACAGCTCCTATAATTCACCCCTCCACTTT
CAISGPDSSYNSPLHF
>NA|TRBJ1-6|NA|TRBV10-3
TGTGCCATCACCCCCGGACAGACAAATTCACCCCTCCACTTT
CAITPGQTNSPLHF
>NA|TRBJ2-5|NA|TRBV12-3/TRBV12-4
TGTGCCGGCAGTTTAGCTCAGGAGACCCAGTACTTC
CAGSLAQETQYF
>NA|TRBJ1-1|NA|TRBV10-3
TGTGCCATCAGTGCTACAGAAATGCCTAACACTGAAGCTTTCTTT
CAISATEMPNTEAFF
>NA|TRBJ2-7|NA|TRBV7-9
TGTGCCAGCAGCTTAAACTGGGCGTACGAGCAGTACTTC
CASSLNWAYEQYF
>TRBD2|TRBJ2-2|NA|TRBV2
TGTGCCAGCAGTTACTCCGGGGGAGGGCGCCCCAACACCGGGGAGCTGTTTTTT
CASSYSGGGRPNTGELFF
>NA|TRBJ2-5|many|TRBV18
TGTGCCAGCTCAGAGTGGACAGAAGAGACCCAGTACTTC
CASSEWTEETQYF
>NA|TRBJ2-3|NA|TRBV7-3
TGCGCCAGCAGCCAGATAGGGGGAGGAGGCACAGATACGCAGTATTTT
CASSQIGGGGTDTQYF
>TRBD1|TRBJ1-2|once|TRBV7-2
TGTGCCAGCAGCTCCCCGACAGGGGGCGCGGGGTATGGCTACACCTTC
CASSSPTGGAGYGYTF
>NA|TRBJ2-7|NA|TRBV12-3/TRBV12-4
TGTGCCAGCAGTTCCAGTAGACCCTACGAGCAGTACTTC
CASSSSRPYEQYF
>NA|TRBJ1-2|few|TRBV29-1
TGCAGCGTTGATCCAGGGAGTAACTATGGCTACACCTTC
CSVDPGSNYGYTF